This TCR beta chain derives from a study of blood T cells in healthy people across ages. In this sample, this clonotype turned up a few times. Using a J-beta primer mix together with a sample-barcoded 5' primer, a second PCR was run for roughly 7 to 11 cycles. Each TCR beta cDNA got a 12-nucleotide random molecular identifier. TCRdb reprocessed the 5' RACE reads with MiXCR, giving one entry per CDR3 protein. Here the sample spans about 1.7 million distinct CDR3 sequences, over 25% being singletons. This CDR3 comprises 13 residues. Per germline, CDR1 SQVTM and CDR2 ANQGSEA. The junction had 5 bases not matched to a gene; V was cut back by 3 bases and J by 7 bases. Peripheral blood was drawn, roughly 10 milliliters per donor.

The sequenced sample was blood. This sequence originates from a woman aged 25 to 39 in good health. The genes are TRBV29-1 and TRBJ2-1; 8 nucleotides line up with TRBD2. The CDR3 protein is CSVDREGLNEQFF. The CDR3 coding sequence is TGCAGCGTTGACCGGGAGGGCCTAAATGAGCAGTTCTTC.